A selection of T cell receptor beta chains follows, all from one sample in a study of cytotoxic CD8 clonotypes in ibrutinib-treated CLL. Data came from immunoSEQ multiplex PCR; TCRdb stores just in-frame clones and leaves some out. Of about 160,000 clones in the sample, 81% were seen once. The specimen comprised PBMCs, sampled after 12 months of ibrutinib treatment. The source is a human donor with chronic lymphocytic leukemia. Each CDR3 is given with its conserved first and last residue.

17	TRBJ2-6	TRBV27	CASSLFYRGSGANVLTF
15	TRBJ1-1	TRBV19	CASSIPEQGFTEAFF
16	TRBJ2-1	TRBV18	CASSPTGLAGMDEQFF
15	TRBJ2-7	TRBV7-9	CASSSTGSNSYEQYF
16	TRBJ2-2	TRBV7-3	CASSGPGTGTTGELFF
16	TRBJ2-3	TRBV7-9	CASSLLLAGGTDTQYF
17	TRBJ1-6	TRBV9	CASSYRDRGLYNSPLHF
14	TRBJ1-1	TRBV6-6	CASRAAGIGTEAFF
15	TRBJ1-5	TRBV19	CASSIVGYSNQPQHF
14	TRBJ2-1	TRBV19	CASSIGHPYNEQFF
19	TRBJ1-2	TRBV30	CAWRSRTGANTQTNYGYTF
14	TRBJ2-5	TRBV2	CASSIGTGGETQYF
15	TRBJ1-1	TRBV28	CASSFSSRGVTEAFF
15	TRBJ1-3	TRBV19	CASSIRELSGNTIYF
15	TRBJ2-1	TRBV7-3	CASSPVGSSVNEQFF
15	TRBJ2-1	TRBV19	CASSLSGSSYNEQFF
15	TRBJ2-1	TRBV19	CASSPLDRGYNEQFF
12	TRBJ2-1	TRBV4-2	CASSQGVSEQFF
15	TRBJ1-6	TRBV7-9	CASSSQGQGGSPLHF
15	TRBJ2-6	TRBV7-2	CASSEALGGANVLTF
13	TRBJ1-1	TRBV7-6	CASSSTGPTEAFF
13	TRBJ1-1	TRBV5-6	CASSSQGLTEAFF
17	TRBJ2-3	TRBV7-3	CASSYPGLAGGPDTQYF
16	TRBJ2-3	TRBV7-2	CASSLRIAGGTDTQYF
14	TRBJ1-1	TRBV6-5	CASSYLGQLTEAFF
14	TRBJ1-2	TRBV6-5	CASSRLSQGADYTF
15	TRBJ1-1	TRBV7-3	CASSSPQGAVTEAFF
13	TRBJ1-4	TRBV18	CASSPQSNEKLFF
17	TRBJ2-7	TRBV7-2	CASSLAKMGGSSYEQYF
12	TRBJ1-1	TRBV6-5	CASSNKNTEAFF
11	TRBJ2-5	TRBV20-1	CSASAGQTQYF
16	TRBJ2-3	TRBV14	CASSQRGHVSTDTQYF
13	TRBJ2-2	TRBV18	CASSPLTTGELFF
15	TRBJ1-3	TRBV28	CASSSTGHQGNTIYF
15	TRBJ2-1	TRBV7-7	CASSTGSTLYNEQFF
13	TRBJ2-3	TRBV2	CASSEFIQGTQYF
10	TRBJ2-4	TRBV20-1	CSATTGVQYF
14	TRBJ2-7	TRBV28	CASSFWDRSHEQYF
15	TRBJ1-1	TRBV4-2	CASSQDRDMNTEAFF
14	TRBJ1-2	TRBV4-2	CASSQVSSSYGYTF
14	TRBJ2-7	TRBV15	CATSSFQGLYEQYF
15	TRBJ1-1	TRBV6-5	CASSHGTGGEFGAFF
14	TRBJ2-3	TRBV7-2	CASSLGGAGDTQYF
14	TRBJ1-3	TRBV25-1	CASSEPGSGNTIYF
14	TRBJ1-6	TRBV19	CASSITTGDSPLHF
19	TRBJ2-1	TRBV29-1	CSVLYLFRLTSGPYNEQFF
14	TRBJ1-1	TRBV5-1	CASTSDFMNTEAFF
19	TRBJ2-4	TRBV5-1	CASSPNPGLAGGAKNIQYF
15	TRBJ2-2	TRBV7-9	CASRTGDPNTGELFF
13	TRBJ1-2	TRBV6-5	CASSYVREDGYTF
15	TRBJ2-3	TRBV4-3	CASSQAWDNTDTQYF
13	TRBJ1-1	TRBV10-3	CAISLGVNTEAFF
11	TRBJ1-2	TRBV19	CAGNRGGGYTF